The 15 T cell receptor beta chains below were found in one sample sequenced in a study of beta chain features in type 1 diabetes. Of the isolated RNA, all was reverse transcribed, and so the sequenced material was expressed TCRB transcripts. TCRdb's table, derived via immunoSEQ multiplex PCR, lists solely in-frame clones and lacks some. This sample carries some 400,000 clones, around 15% of them seen once, and the ten largest clones take 0.019%. The sequenced sample consisted of naive CD4+ T cells from blood. The receptors shown here come from a woman under 30 in good health.

V and J are TRBV6-6 and TRBJ2-1; weak D call: TRBD1 (6 bases). The CDR3 is 16 amino acids. Trimming stripped 1 base from V and 6 bases from J, with 16 bases between. Per the germline V gene, CDR1 is MNHNY and CDR2 is SVGAGI (reference sequence). In nucleotides, the CDR3 is TGTGCCAGCAGTTACTATCGTTGGGAAGGGGGCAATGAGCAGTTCTTC. It encodes CASSYYRWEGGNEQFF.

This sequence joins TRBV18 and TRBJ1-2; D perhaps matches TRBD1 (6 bases). V shed 3 bases and J shed 1 base, with 12 bases lying between them. CDR3 length: 15 amino acids. Germline V gives CDR1 KGHSH, CDR2 LQKENI. The CDR3 loop is CASSPLDSLNYGYTF. For the CDR3, the DNA is TGTGCCAGCTCACCCTTGGACAGTCTTAACTATGGCTACACCTTC.

V usage is TRBV9 and J usage is TRBJ2-1, with a weak D call TRBD2 (6 bases). CDR1 and CDR2 from the germline V gene are SGDLS and YYNGEE. Between the trimmed V and J ends, which lost 1 base and 10 bases, there was a span of 24 bases. This CDR3 is built from 17 residues. The DNA for the CDR3 is TGTGCCAGCAGCGTAAATATGGAGGGACGCCTACAATGGGAGCAGTTCTTC. As protein: CASSVNMEGRLQWEQFF.

The chain links TRBV11-2 to TRBJ2-7; D ambiguous. Germline-derived CDR1 and CDR2 are SGHAT and FQNNGV. This CDR3 has 14 residues. The V end lost 5 bases, the J end lost 3 bases, and 14 bases lay between the germline ends. CDR3 bases: TGTGCCAGCAGCCCCAGTCTCCCTCACTACGAGCAGTACTTC. It encodes CASSPSLPHYEQYF.

This clone was detected only a few times. The rearrangement links TRBV27 to TRBJ1-1, with a possible D match to TRBD1 (5 bases). Germline loops: CDR1 MNHEY, CDR2 SMNVEV (reference sequence). The CDR3 spans 15 residues. V lost 5 bases and J lost 6, with 19 bases in between. The chain's CDR3 is CASSPHGRGLAEAFF. CDR3 sequence (DNA): TGTGCCAGCAGTCCACACGGGAGGGGACTCGCTGAAGCTTTCTTT.

This sequence joins TRBV29-1 and TRBJ2-7, with TRBD1 matching 9 bases. V dropped 4 bases and J dropped 2; count of bases not matched to a gene: 6. The CDR3 totals 14 residues. Germline V gene sequence: CDR1 SQVTM, CDR2 ANQGSEA. The CDR3 spells CSVGRTGEAYEQYF. DNA for the CDR3: TGCAGCGTTGGAAGGACAGGGGAGGCCTACGAGCAGTACTTC.

This clone was counted a few times. The V gene is TRBV2, the J gene TRBJ1-5, with no clear D. Germline-derived CDR1 and CDR2 are SNHLY and FYNNEI. The CDR3 loop spans 14 amino acids. V was pared by 3 bases and J by 7 bases, with 13 bases between. The DNA for the CDR3 is TGTGCCAGCAGTGACAAGTGGAAGGAGCAGCCCCAGCATTTT. Translating gives CASSDKWKEQPQHF.

This clone was seen a handful of times. The rearrangement links TRBV9 to TRBJ1-1; TRBD1 might be the D (6 bases). CDR1 SGDLS and CDR2 YYNGEE come from the germline V gene. Trimming removed 0 bases from V and 8 bases from J, with 20 bases in between. The CDR3 has 16 amino acids. CDR3 sequence: CASSVEGRGRPTEAFF. The CDR3 DNA is TGTGCCAGCAGCGTAGAAGGGAGGGGGAGACCTACCGAAGCTTTCTTT.

The table lists this clone with a few counts. This chain joins TRBV28 and TRBJ1-2; possibly TRBD1 for D (5 bases). V was trimmed by 7 bases and J by 7 bases, leaving 13 bases between them. The CDR3 sequence is 12 residues long. Germline assignment: CDR1 MDHEN and CDR2 SYDVKM. CDR3 protein: CASKLNRSGYTF. CDR3 sequence (DNA): TGTGCCAGCAAACTAAACAGGAGTGGCTACACCTTC.

The V call is TRBV7-3, the J call TRBJ2-4, with 12 positions matching TRBD2. Germline V gene lookup returns CDR1 SGHTA and CDR2 FQGTGA. The junction had 2 bases not matched to a gene; V was cut back by 5 bases and J by 3 bases. This CDR3 is 15 amino acids long. In DNA, the CDR3 is TGTGCCAGCAGCGCTAGCGGGAGGGACAAAAACATTCAGTACTTC. It codes for CASSASGRDKNIQYF.

The chain is built from TRBV30 and TRBJ2-3; a possible D gene is TRBD2 (6 bases). CDR1 is GTSNPN and CDR2 is SVGIG in the germline V gene (reference sequence). The V end lost 1 base, the J end lost 0 bases, and 11 bases lay between the germline ends. The CDR3 is made up of 15 amino acids. CDR3 DNA sequence: TGTGCCTGGAGTGGGGCGGGGACTAGCACAGATACGCAGTATTTT. It encodes CAWSGAGTSTDTQYF.

The chain is built from TRBV7-2 and TRBJ1-2; D ambiguous. V lost 5 bases to trimming and J lost 3 bases, with 7 bases between them. Germline values: CDR1 SGHTA, CDR2 FQGNSA. The CDR3 is 12 residues long. CDR3 sequence: CASSLRYYGYTF. CDR3 DNA: TGTGCCAGCAGCCTGAGATACTATGGCTACACCTTC.

This clone has a handful of counts. The chain couples TRBV9 to TRBJ2-1, with 8 positions matching TRBD2. Trimming took 3 bases from V and 7 from J; bases not matched to a gene: 12. CDR3 length: 16 amino acids. From germline, CDR1 is SGDLS and CDR2 YYNGEE. The DNA for the CDR3 is TGTGCCAGCAGCGATGGGACGGGACTAGGAGGAAATGAGCAGTTCTTC. This codes for CASSDGTGLGGNEQFF.

This clone was observed a few times. The chain employs TRBV4-3 and TRBJ2-4; weak D call: TRBD2 (5 bases). The CDR3 length is 18 residues. The germline V and J ends were trimmed by 0 bases and 4 bases, with 19 bases remaining between them. Germline-derived CDR1 and CDR2 are LGHNA and YSLEER. CDR3 DNA: TGCGCCAGCAGCCAAGATGGGAGAAGGAATCATCGAAAAAACATTCAGTACTTC. Amino acid sequence: CASSQDGRRNHRKNIQYF.

The chain combines TRBV28 with TRBJ2-1; 14 bases agree with TRBD2. J lost 2 bases, V lost 1 base, and 4 bases had no gene match. The germline CDR1 and CDR2 sequences are MDHEN and SYDVKM. The CDR3 sequence is 18 residues long. The CDR3 loop is CASSLYGTSGSPYNEQFF. CDR3 coding DNA: TGTGCCAGCAGTTTATACGGGACTAGCGGGAGTCCCTACAATGAGCAGTTCTTC.